This TCR beta chain was sequenced for a study of CD8 T cells in Susac syndrome. For this clonotype: What it recognizes is unknown.

Germline CDR1 GTSNPN, CDR2 SVGIG (reference sequence). The CDR3 runs to 12 residues. With 2 bases clipped from V and 3 bases from J, the junction kept 0 bases outside the gene matches. Reverse transcription of 0.5 to 1 ug RNA was performed with random hexamers. TCRdb processed the immunoSEQ multiplex PCR reads anew with MiXCR; each CDR3 protein has one entry. The sample shows 240,000 or so distinct CDR3 sequences, roughly 95% of them seen only once. Findings of the study overall: CD4+ T cell repertoires in Susac syndrome exhibited no evidence of clonal expansion.

The sequence derives from a human donor with Susac syndrome. The chain carries TRBV30 and TRBJ2-7; 8 bases map to TRBD2. The material sequenced was CD4+ T cells from PBMCs. The CDR3 DNA reads as TGTGCCTGGAGTCTAGCGGGCTACGAGCAGTACTTC. It codes for CAWSLAGYEQYF.